The entry below gives a single T cell receptor (beta chain) sequence along with its context. No cognate antigen has been identified for it. One base away there is no much larger clone; base qualities are not given. This sample is drawn from a study of shared clonotypes between healthy human individuals (dated by TCRdb to about 2020). Describing the broader study: The cohort included a few men and a couple of women between 18 and 49 years of age. Leukapheresis yielded between about 0.85 and 10 billion PBMCs per donor. Blood TCR repertoires of four to six healthy adults were deeply sequenced to estimate repertoire size and the extent of clonotype sharing between individuals. For each donor, three plates each were used for CD4 naive and CD4 memory, two plates were used for CD8 naive, and one plate was used for CD8 memory. Libraries were prepared and TCR repertoires were sequenced by different laboratories using diverse techniques, in order to increase sequencing depth and limit assay-specific biases. Study-wide conclusions, independent of this receptor: About 5% of naive CD4, 3.5% of naive CD8, approximately 2.2% of memory CD4, and 0.4% of memory CD8 clonotypes were shared across several donors. Even with the large sequencing depth, rarefaction of the sorted-subset datasets indicated that sequencing was incomplete. Only blood was sampled, and tissue TCR repertoires likely differ from those in blood. Larger estimated clonotype richness was generally found for naive subsets than for memory subsets. Because the study included only a small number of donors, the genetic and exposure-history diversity represented was limited. Pairwise subsampling led to the expectation that sequencing depth would affect the degree of clonotype sharing among donors. Clonotypes shared by all four sorted-subset donors showed higher generation probabilities than non-shared clonotypes.

CD8 naive samples were CD45RO-negative cells positively selected for CCR7, giving a CD45RA+CCR7+ population that excluded TemRA cells. The donors were healthy, HIV-negative adults with no recently reported acute infections or vaccinations. Every donor was a Caucasian adult residing in Nashville, Tennessee, USA. Blood was obtained by leukapheresis, after which PBMCs were separated by Ficoll-Histopaque density gradient centrifugation and cryopreserved in liquid nitrogen vapor phase. Analytical flow cytometry was used to check the purity and quantity of each magnetically sorted T cell population. Genomic DNA was isolated from each sorted fraction and quantified by UV absorbance on a Nanodrop 2000c. CDR1 and CDR2 are read off the germline V gene as LGHNA and YNFKEQ. V gives up 0 bases and J gives up 3 bases, and the segment between their germline ends measures 5 bases. The CDR3 starts with the cysteine, ends with the phenylalanine, and has 13 residues. Solely the CDR3 DNA is kept, with 39 bases framed from the first base.

TCR CDR3 regions were amplified from genomic DNA by multiplex PCR using the deep immunoSEQ assay. Extracted genomic DNA from each cell subset was distributed evenly across all wells of several immunoSEQ 96-well plates, and each plate was treated as a replicate. For sorted subsets, each replicate PCR was loaded with 200 ng genomic DNA, equivalent to 32,000 or so T cell genomes. Purified libraries were quantified with a Qubit 3.0 fluorometer, sized on a Bioanalyzer 2100, and re-quantified with the KAPA Library Quantification kit. Every immunoSEQ 96-well plate was sequenced on a separate single-read 150-cycle Illumina NextSeq 550 flow cell. The paper's processing steps were these. Because the immunoSEQ output held only junctional sequences and lacked quality scores, the filtering could not match the filtering applied to full-length reads. To assign V/J genes and CDR3, sequences were annotated using PyIR, a Python wrapper for IgBLAST v1.9, with IMGT germline references. Any read was removed if the V/J assignment was weak (E-value above 1e-6), the CDR3 was missing, or the read contained stop codons, out-of-frame junctions, or ambiguous translated residues. V3J clonotypes were defined by identical inferred V gene, J gene, and CDR3 amino acid sequence. Percentage overlap between repertoires was calculated by dividing the number of shared unique clonotypes by the size of the smaller repertoire. Richness of each repertoire was evaluated using RTK rarefaction, the Chao1 estimator, and Recon v2.1 estimates of unobserved clonotypes. For all TCRbeta clonotypes obtained by the gDNA method from four donors, generation probabilities were computed with OLGA. The table comes from immuneACCESS by way of TCRdb, which keeps in-frame sequences with V and J called. Part of the clones is missing from these tables; in studies checked, under half for an unresolved V gene and the rest for unknown reasons. V, J and clone size are taken as reported in that table, and D and trimming were inferred from the DNA itself. This sample lists about 2 million clones; about 95% were detected once. Of the sample, less than 1.5% is held by the ten largest clones.

The source of this sequence is a man aged 18 to 29 in good health. The chain was built from TRBV4-2 and TRBJ2-5; the D gene identity is not certain. What was sequenced was naive CD8+ T cells sorted from blood. The cell subset or site label corresponds to: CD45RA+CCR7+. The CDR3 here reads CASSQEAEETQYF. The DNA sequence is TGTGCCAGCAGCCAAGAGGCTGAAGAGACCCAGTACTTC.